These 16 T cell receptor beta chains were sequenced from one sample in a study of T cell responses to AZD1222 COVID-19 vaccine. Assay used: immunoSEQ multiplex PCR; TCRdb lists only in-frame clones, some missing. The profile covers roughly 80,000 clones, with around 90% appearing a single time and approximately 5.2% taken by the ten largest. Sequencing was performed on peripheral blood, taken on day 0 of AZD1222 vaccination. The receptors stem from an adult in good health.

In the case of this clone: The sample contains more than one DNA sequence encoding this CDR3. The V and J genes are TRBV19 and TRBJ1-1; the match to TRBD1 covers 9 bases. The CDR3 sequence is 14 residues long. With 6 bases clipped from V and 3 bases from J, the junction kept 5 bases outside the gene matches. Looked up from germline, CDR1 is LNHDA and CDR2 is SQIVND (reference sequence). The CDR3 DNA is TGTGCCAGTAGCCTACAGGGGGCTGACACTGAAGCTTTCTTT. Translated, it gives CASSLQGADTEAFF.

The DNA of the CDR3 is TGTGCCAGCAGCTCCCCCACGGTGGGCGAGCAGTACTTC. Protein product: CASSSPTVGEQYF. V usage is TRBV7-2 and J usage is TRBJ2-7; no clear D. Germline CDR1 is SGHTA and CDR2 is FQGNSA. This CDR3 spans 13 amino acids. With 4 bases removed from V and 6 bases from J, the gap between germline ends came to 13 bases.

The genes are TRBV18 and TRBJ2-5, with D hard to call. The CDR3 is 13 residues long. Trimming removed 0 bases at V and 5 bases at J, with 7 bases between. Germline V CDR1 and CDR2: KGHSH, LQKENI. CDR3 amino acids: CASSPPDLETQYF. The CDR3 DNA reads as TGTGCCAGCTCACCACCTGACTTGGAGACCCAGTACTTC.

This clone was detected only once. V usage is TRBV3-1 (or the pseudogene TRBV3-2) and J usage is TRBJ2-6; 10 nucleotides line up with TRBD2. The ends lost 4 bases at V and 0 bases at J; junction bases unmatched: 6. The CDR3 has 18 residues. Germline CDR1 and CDR2: LGHDT and YNNKEL (reference sequence). CDR3 in amino acids: CASSPGAGGSSGANVLTF. DNA of the CDR3: TGTGCCAGCAGCCCCGGAGCGGGAGGGAGCTCTGGGGCCAACGTCCTGACTTTC.

The V gene is TRBV5-8, the J gene TRBJ1-4; TRBD1 matches at 8 bases. CDR3 length: 15 amino acids. V lost 2 bases, J lost 7 bases, and 7 bases stayed unmatched. Germline CDR1 reads SGHTS; CDR2 reads YDEGEE. This CDR3 is CASSFRIGQGEKLFF. CDR3 in DNA: TGTGCCAGCAGCTTTCGTATCGGACAGGGTGAAAAACTGTTTTTT.

The chain is built from TRBV30 and TRBJ2-2, with 8 bases fitting TRBD1. The trim removed 6 bases at V and 7 bases at J, leaving 4 bases unmatched. The CDR3 has 12 amino acids. CDR1 and CDR2 from the germline V gene are GTSNPN and SVGIG (reference sequence). CDR3 sequence (DNA): TGTGCCTGTTCAGGGGGCATCGGGGAGCTGTTTTTT. Its translation is CACSGGIGELFF. Supplemented by reference TRBV30 and TRBJ2-2, the full variable domain reads SQTIHQWPATLVQPVGSPLSLECTVEGTSNPNLYWYRQAAGRGLQLLFYSVGIGQISSEVPQNLSASRPQDRQFILSSKKLLLSDSGFYLCACSGGIGELFFGEGSRLTVL.

The chain joins TRBV6-5 to TRBJ2-7, with TRBD1 matching 7 bases. Germline V CDR1 and CDR2: MNHEY, SVGAGI. The CDR3 has 12 amino acids. With V trimmed by 2 bases and J by 12 bases, 7 bases remained unmatched. For the CDR3, the DNA is TGTGCCAGCAGTTACCGGCAGGGGGTTCCGTACTTC. This encodes CASSYRQGVPYF.

The rearrangement uses TRBV7-2 and TRBJ2-5; D not certain. Trimming stripped 3 bases from V and 4 bases from J, with 12 bases between. The CDR3 runs 14 residues. From germline, CDR1 is SGHTA and CDR2 FQGNSA. The CDR3 coding sequence is TGTGCCAGCAGCTTGGCTAGGACCATAGAGACCCAGTACTTC. Translating it yields CASSLARTIETQYF.

V and J are TRBV11-3 and TRBJ2-1; no definite D call. This CDR3 has 13 residues. In germline, CDR1 is SGHNT, CDR2 YENEEA. Trimming removed 5 bases at V and 5 bases at J, with 10 bases between. This chain's CDR3 is CASSPRQNNEQFF. CDR3 nucleotides: TGTGCCAGCAGCCCACGACAAAACAATGAGCAGTTCTTC.

This rearrangement joins TRBV12-3 or TRBV12-4 to TRBJ1-1; D unclear. This CDR3 is built from 12 residues. V lost 6 bases and J lost 5, with 10 bases in between. CDR3 nucleotide sequence: TGTGCCAGCAGAGGTGTGGGTACTGAAGCTTTCTTT. Encoded protein: CASRGVGTEAFF.

The gene calls are TRBV24-1 and TRBJ1-2, with D uncertain. Trimming removed 4 bases at V and 2 bases at J, with 7 bases between. Germline loops: CDR1 KGHDR, CDR2 SFDVKD. The CDR3 is 13 amino acids. The CDR3 here is CATSEGSNYGYTF. The DNA for the CDR3 is TGTGCCACCAGTGAAGGCTCCAACTATGGCTACACCTTC.

The chain employs TRBV6-5 and TRBJ2-7, with 8 bases lining up with TRBD1. J was trimmed by 4 bases and V by 4 bases; bases with no gene match: 9. Germline V gene sequence: CDR1 MNHEY, CDR2 SVGAGI. The CDR3 length is 15 residues. Written as DNA, the CDR3 is TGTGCCAGCAGTTTCGGCGCGCAGGGGGCATACGAGCAGTACTTC. It is translated as CASSFGAQGAYEQYF.

This rearrangement joins TRBV5-1 to TRBJ2-1; TRBD2 might be the D (6 bases). The germline V gene encodes CDR1 SGHRS and CDR2 YFSETQ. This CDR3 has 15 amino acids. The V gene lost 0 bases and the J gene lost 4 bases, with 11 bases spanning the gap. The CDR3 sequence: CASSLVGTQYNEQFF. The CDR3 coding sequence is TGCGCCAGCAGCTTGGTAGGGACTCAGTACAATGAGCAGTTCTTC.

This clone showed up just once. The chain recombines TRBV5-1 with TRBJ2-7; 7 bases align to TRBD1. CDR1 SGHRS and CDR2 YFSETQ come from the germline V gene. V gave up 3 bases and J gave up 5 bases; unmatched junction bases: 8. CDR3 length equals 14 residues. CDR3 amino acids: CASSSTGPVHEQYF. Here the CDR3 DNA reads TGCGCCAGCAGCTCGACAGGGCCGGTACACGAGCAGTACTTC. Full variable domain (missing parts from reference TRBV5-1 and TRBJ2-7): KAGVTQTPRYLIKTRGQQVTLSCSPISGHRSVSWYQQTPGQGLQFLFEYFSETQRNKGNFPGRFSGRQFSNSRSEMNVSTLELGDSALYLCASSSTGPVHEQYFGPGTRLTVT.

The chain recombines TRBV2 with TRBJ2-3; 9 bases agree with TRBD2. The J segment lost 1 base and the V segment lost 4 bases, leaving 3 bases of the junction unmatched. The CDR3 is made up of 15 amino acids. Germline loops: CDR1 SNHLY, CDR2 FYNNEI. The CDR3 bases are TGTGCCAGCAGTGTAGCGGGGGAGGGCACAGATACGCAGTATTTT. Its protein is CASSVAGEGTDTQYF.

The gene calls are TRBV10-1 and TRBJ2-5; 8 nucleotides align to TRBD1. The CDR3 loop spans 16 amino acids. V dropped 5 bases and J dropped 0; count of bases not matched to a gene: 8. Germline V gene data show CDR1 as WNHNN and CDR2 as SYGVQD (reference sequence). CDR3 amino acids: CASSQGALGDQETQYF. DNA for the CDR3: TGCGCCAGCAGTCAGGGGGCTCTGGGCGACCAAGAGACCCAGTACTTC.